One and the same sample provided the 28 T cell receptor beta chains below, sequenced in a study of T cell responses to AZD1222 COVID-19 vaccine. Only in-frame clones appear in the TCRdb table, and some are missing; sequencing was by immunoSEQ multiplex PCR. The sample lists roughly 28,000 clones, roughly 90% seen once, with 1.3% in the top ten. Sequences were derived from peripheral blood, sampled on day 0 of AZD1222 vaccination. These TCRs come from an adult in good health.

The rearrangement links TRBV25-1 to TRBJ2-5; 7 bases agree with TRBD1. Looked up from germline, CDR1 is MGHDK and CDR2 is SYGVNS. There are 16 residues in the CDR3. Trimming at V came to 4 bases and at J to 2 bases, leaving 10 bases not matched to a gene. The chain's CDR3 is CASSAVGTVKQETQYF. The CDR3 bases are TGTGCCAGCAGTGCCGTCGGGACAGTAAAGCAAGAGACCCAGTACTTC. The full variable domain, completed using reference TRBV25-1 and TRBJ2-5, is EADIYQTPRYLVIGTGKKITLECSQTMGHDKMYWYQQDPGMELHLIHYSYGVNSTEKGDLSSESTVSRIRTEHFPLTLESARPSHTSQYLCASSAVGTVKQETQYFGPGTRLLVL.

V is TRBV6-5 and J is TRBJ1-2; the D gene is possibly TRBD1 (6 bases). CDR3 length: 15 residues. Germline assignment: CDR1 MNHEY and CDR2 SVGAGI. Trimming left V 0 bases short and J 2 bases short, with 10 bases between. CDR3 coding DNA: TGTGCCAGCAGTTACTCAGGGGGAAGGAACTATGGCTACACCTTC. This encodes CASSYSGGRNYGYTF.

CDR3 sequence reads: CASSHPPGNTEAFF. CDR3 DNA: TGTGCCAGCAGCCATCCCCCAGGAAACACTGAAGCTTTCTTT. The chain couples TRBV7-2 to TRBJ1-1; D is ambiguous. Trimming shortened V by 5 bases and J by 2 bases, and 12 bases separated the two germline ends. Germline V gene data show CDR1 as SGHTA and CDR2 as FQGNSA. This CDR3 is built from 14 residues.

The chain uses TRBV9 and TRBJ1-3; the D gene is possibly TRBD1 (5 bases). CDR1 is SGDLS and CDR2 is YYNGEE in the germline V gene. V lost 4 bases and J lost 4, with 9 bases in between. The CDR3 has 13 residues. The CDR3 is CASSSKGGNTIYF. The CDR3, as DNA: TGTGCCAGCAGCTCAAAGGGGGGAAACACCATATATTTT.

This chain connects TRBV29-1 to TRBJ1-1; D is possibly TRBD1 (6 bases). Trimming shortened V by 7 bases and J by 0 bases, and 9 bases separated the two germline ends. There are 12 residues in the CDR3. Germline-derived CDR1 and CDR2 are SQVTM and ANQGSEA. The CDR3 nucleotides read TGCAGCGGCGGGACACTGAACACTGAAGCTTTCTTT. Protein sequence: CSGGTLNTEAFF.

The CDR3, as DNA: TGTGCCAGTAGTACCACCTATGGCTACACCTTC. Its protein product is CASSTTYGYTF. This sequence joins TRBV19 and TRBJ1-2; D not certain. V was clipped by 4 bases and J by 4 bases, with 4 bases between them. The CDR3 is 11 amino acids. Germline assignment: CDR1 LNHDA and CDR2 SQIVND (reference sequence).

The V call is TRBV27, the J call TRBJ2-1; a weak D match, TRBD2 (6 bases). Trimming pared 10 bases from V and 4 bases from J, leaving 11 bases between. In germline, CDR1 is MNHEY, CDR2 SMNVEV (reference sequence). This CDR3 has 12 residues. The DNA for the CDR3 is TGTGCCACCGGGAGCTCGTACAATGAGCAGTTCTTC. Translating gives CATGSSYNEQFF.

CDR3 nucleotide sequence: TGTGCCAGCAGCCTCAGGGTAGATGGCTACACCTTC. Its protein product is CASSLRVDGYTF. The rearrangement joins TRBV3-1 (or the pseudogene TRBV3-2) to TRBJ1-2; possibly TRBD1 for D (5 bases). The CDR3 is 12 amino acids. Deletions cut 4 bases from V and 6 bases from J, with 9 bases between. From germline, CDR1 is LGHDT and CDR2 YNNKEL (reference sequence).

This chain connects TRBV5-1 to TRBJ2-1, with D unresolved. The CDR3 runs 15 residues. V lost 0 bases and J lost 6, with 13 bases in between. The germline CDR1 and CDR2 sequences are SGHRS and YFSETQ. The CDR3 sequence is CASSLGIGPPNEQFF. CDR3 nucleotides: TGCGCCAGCAGCTTGGGGATAGGCCCTCCCAATGAGCAGTTCTTC.

V gene TRBV6-2 or TRBV6-3 combines with J gene TRBJ2-3; 8 bases are shared with TRBD2. CDR3 length: 16 amino acids. Per germline, CDR1 MNHEY and CDR2 SVGEGT. V was pared by 2 bases and J by 5 bases, with 9 bases of the junction left unmatched. The CDR3 DNA sequence: TGTGCCAGCAGTTACGTGGCGGGAGGAGGGATAGATACGCAGTATTTT. It is translated as CASSYVAGGGIDTQYF.

This chain links TRBV7-9 with TRBJ2-7; unclear D gene. Trimming shortened V by 5 bases and J by 3 bases, and 11 bases separated the two germline ends. This CDR3 has 13 amino acids. Germline lookup yields CDR1 SEHNR and CDR2 FQNEAQ (reference sequence). The CDR3 bases are TGTGCCAGCAGCAACGGACCAAACTACGAGCAGTACTTC. It codes for CASSNGPNYEQYF.

A single count supports this clone. V gene TRBV4-1 combines with J gene TRBJ2-1; possibly TRBD2 for D (6 bases). CDR1 and CDR2 from the germline V gene are MGHRA and YSYEKL. The CDR3 sequence is 17 residues long. The V end was cut by 1 base, the J end by 3 bases, with 16 bases between. CDR3 in amino acids: CASSQAPGTGIYNEQFF. For the CDR3, the DNA is TGCGCCAGCAGCCAAGCCCCAGGGACTGGAATCTACAATGAGCAGTTCTTC.

The V and J genes are TRBV10-2 and TRBJ2-7; D is possibly TRBD1 (5 bases). Germline CDR1 reads WSHSY; CDR2 reads SAAADI. Trimming removed 3 bases from V and 5 bases from J, with 11 bases in between. The CDR3 sequence is 13 residues long. The CDR3: CASSETRVHEQYF. DNA of the CDR3: TGCGCCAGCAGTGAAACCAGGGTCCACGAGCAGTACTTC.

V is TRBV9 and J is TRBJ1-5; D not resolved. Trimming took 0 bases from V and 9 from J, leaving 13 bases between them. CDR1 SGDLS and CDR2 YYNGEE come from the germline V gene. The length of the CDR3 is 14 residues. The CDR3 DNA reads as TGTGCCAGCAGCGTAGATGACACCCGTCGGCCCCAGCATTTT. This translates into CASSVDDTRRPQHF.

The DNA of the CDR3 is TGTGCCAGCAGCCGGACTCAAAACACAGATACGCAGTATTTT. Amino acids: CASSRTQNTDTQYF. The V call is TRBV3-1 (or the pseudogene TRBV3-2), the J call TRBJ2-3; TRBD2 might be the D (5 bases). In germline, CDR1 is LGHDT, CDR2 YNNKEL (reference sequence). This CDR3 spans 14 amino acids. V shed 4 bases and J shed 2 bases, with 10 bases lying between them.

The chain uses TRBV19 and TRBJ2-1; possibly TRBD2 for D (5 bases). Trimming took 0 bases from V and 4 from J, leaving 13 bases between them. The CDR3 consists of 16 residues. Germline CDR1 reads LNHDA; CDR2 reads SQIVND (reference sequence). CDR3 protein: CASSIDPDGEYNEQFF. The DNA of the CDR3 is TGTGCCAGTAGTATAGATCCGGACGGGGAGTACAATGAGCAGTTCTTC.

J is TRBJ2-1 and V is TRBV18; D call uncertain. The CDR3 covers 15 residues. Germline V gene sequence: CDR1 KGHSH, CDR2 LQKENI. Trimming removed 2 bases at V and 4 bases at J, with 12 bases between. The DNA for the CDR3 is TGTGCCAGCTCACCAGGAAGCGTCTTGTACAATGAGCAGTTCTTC. Residues: CASSPGSVLYNEQFF.

The chain couples TRBV5-1 to TRBJ1-1, with unresolved D. This CDR3 comprises 14 residues. The germline V gene has CDR1 SGHRS and CDR2 YFSETQ. Trimming removed 6 bases from V and 4 bases from J, with 16 bases in between. The CDR3 region is CASTRSAGATEAFF. The CDR3 nucleotides read TGCGCCAGCACCCGAAGCGCCGGCGCCACTGAAGCTTTCTTT.

The chain couples TRBV2 to TRBJ1-1; no definite D call. The CDR3 has 14 residues. The V end lost 8 bases, the J end lost 2 bases, and 15 bases lay between the germline ends. Germline CDR1 SNHLY, CDR2 FYNNEI. CDR3 sequence reads: CASFRASENTEAFF. CDR3 nucleotide sequence: TGTGCCAGCTTCCGGGCCTCGGAAAACACTGAAGCTTTCTTT.

V gene TRBV9 combines with J gene TRBJ1-1, with D perhaps TRBD1 (5 bases). Germline V gene sequence: CDR1 SGDLS, CDR2 YYNGEE. V was clipped by 3 bases and J by 0 bases, with 12 bases between them. The CDR3 extends over 15 amino acids. CDR3 sequence: CASSAQTVLNTEAFF. The DNA of the CDR3 is TGTGCCAGCAGCGCGCAGACAGTCCTGAACACTGAAGCTTTCTTT.

This chain connects TRBV16 to TRBJ2-1, with 7 bases lining up with TRBD2. CDR3 length: 13 residues. The V segment lost 4 bases and the J segment 12 bases; nucleotides outside the gene matches: 9. Germline V CDR1 and CDR2: KGHSY, FQNENV. The chain's CDR3 is CASSPHGGGRQFF. DNA for the CDR3: TGTGCCAGCAGCCCCCACGGAGGCGGGAGGCAGTTCTTC.

The chain couples TRBV7-2 to TRBJ1-2; D call uncertain. The CDR3 runs to 14 residues. V was pared by 1 base and J by 0 bases, with 6 bases between. The V gene's germline CDR1 is SGHTA and CDR2 FQGNSA. The CDR3 region has the DNA TGTGCCAGCAGCTTAGGCACAGCTAACTATGGCTACACCTTC. It specifies CASSLGTANYGYTF.

The chain couples TRBV3-1 (or the pseudogene TRBV3-2) to TRBJ1-6; 7 bases are a match to TRBD1. Germline-derived CDR1 and CDR2 are LGHDT and YNNKEL (reference sequence). There are 14 residues in the CDR3. V shed 1 base and J 8 bases; nucleotides not matched to a gene: 2. The CDR3 protein is CASSQGTGDSPLHF. CDR3 nucleotides: TGTGCCAGCAGCCAAGGGACAGGAGATTCACCCCTCCACTTT.

V is TRBV7-9 and J is TRBJ1-2, with 9 bases that match TRBD1. Per the germline V gene, CDR1 is SEHNR and CDR2 is FQNEAQ (reference sequence). V gave up 1 base and J gave up 8 bases; unmatched junction bases: 11. The CDR3 is 16 residues long. The CDR3 nucleotides are TGTGCCAGCAGCTTAGATTATACCGGGACAGGGAGCGGCTACACCTTC. Amino acid sequence: CASSLDYTGTGSGYTF.

The chain uses TRBV7-9 and TRBJ2-1; D possibly corresponds to TRBD2 (7 bases). The CDR3 length is 17 residues. The V end lost 5 bases, the J end lost 4 bases, and 21 bases lay between the germline ends. The germline V gene has CDR1 SEHNR and CDR2 FQNEAQ (reference sequence). The CDR3 coding sequence is TGTGCCAGCAGCCCCCGGGGGGCGACTAGCTTATACAATGAGCAGTTCTTC. This gives the protein CASSPRGATSLYNEQFF.

The V call is TRBV5-1, the J call TRBJ2-5; perhaps TRBD1 as D (5 bases). This CDR3 contains 13 residues. The V gene lost 3 bases and the J gene lost 5 bases, with 11 bases spanning the gap. Germline V gene sequence: CDR1 SGHRS, CDR2 YFSETQ. CDR3 region: CASSSGPGETQYF. The CDR3 nucleotides read TGCGCCAGCAGCTCAGGGCCTGGGGAGACCCAGTACTTC.

The chain recombines TRBV28 with TRBJ2-5; perhaps TRBD1 as D (6 bases). V was cut by 5 bases and J by 5 bases, with 21 bases left in between. This CDR3 is 16 amino acids long. Germline-derived CDR1 and CDR2 are MDHEN and SYDVKM. For the CDR3, the DNA is TGTGCCAGCAGTACCTCACCGGGACACCTAACTGAGACCCAGTACTTC. The encoded protein is CASSTSPGHLTETQYF.

The chain uses TRBV7-2 and TRBJ2-1; TRBD2 matches at 10 bases. The length of the CDR3 is 15 residues. Losses at the gene ends were 5 bases for V and 3 bases for J; bases not matched to a gene: 4. The V gene's germline CDR1 is SGHTA and CDR2 FQGNSA. The CDR3 spells CASSRGLAVYNEQFF. The CDR3 region has the DNA TGTGCCAGCAGCCGCGGACTAGCGGTCTACAATGAGCAGTTCTTC.